This T cell receptor (beta chain) is from a study of blood T cell repertoires in COVID-19. In the study overall: The United States, Italy and Spain provided the acute and convalescent COVID-19 samples. From T cells, B-cell-depleted T cells, or PBMCs came the material, which was cDNA or gDNA.

In the authors' methods: Scientists estimated how many nucleated cells there were by amplifying reference gene primers. Sequencing was performed with immunoSEQ multiplex PCR; in TCRdb, only in-frame clones are kept and a portion is missing. The V and J calls and the clone size are those of that table, but D and trimming were determined from the DNA. The top ten hold over 15% of the sample, which has 45,000 to 65,000 clones, 83% seen once. Unmatched junction bases numbered 5, after V lost 7 bases and J lost 2 bases. From germline, CDR1 is SGHRS and CDR2 YFSETQ. The CDR3 is 14 residues long. Sequenced sample: peripheral blood. This receptor was obtained from a man aged 35 to 55 with acute or convalescent COVID-19. The V and J genes are TRBV5-1 and TRBJ2-7; 11 bases line up with TRBD2. CDR3 region: CASSTSGTAYEQYF. For the CDR3, the DNA is TGCGCCAGCTCGACTAGCGGGACAGCCTACGAGCAGTACTTC.